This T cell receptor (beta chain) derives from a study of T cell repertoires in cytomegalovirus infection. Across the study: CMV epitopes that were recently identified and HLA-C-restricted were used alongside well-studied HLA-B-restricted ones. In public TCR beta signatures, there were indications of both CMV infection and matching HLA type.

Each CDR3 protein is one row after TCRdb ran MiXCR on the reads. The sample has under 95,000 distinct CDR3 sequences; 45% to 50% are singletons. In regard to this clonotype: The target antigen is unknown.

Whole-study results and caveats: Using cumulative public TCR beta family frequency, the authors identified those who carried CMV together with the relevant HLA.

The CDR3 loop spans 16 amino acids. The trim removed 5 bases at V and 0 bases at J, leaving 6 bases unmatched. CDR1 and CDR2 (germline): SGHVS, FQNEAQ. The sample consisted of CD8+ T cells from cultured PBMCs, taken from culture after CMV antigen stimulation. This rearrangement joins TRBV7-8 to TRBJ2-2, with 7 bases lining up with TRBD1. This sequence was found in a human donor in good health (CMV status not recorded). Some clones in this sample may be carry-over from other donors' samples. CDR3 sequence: CASSPRQGANTGELFF. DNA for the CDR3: TGTGCCAGCAGCCCCCGACAGGGAGCGAACACCGGGGAGCTGTTTTTT.